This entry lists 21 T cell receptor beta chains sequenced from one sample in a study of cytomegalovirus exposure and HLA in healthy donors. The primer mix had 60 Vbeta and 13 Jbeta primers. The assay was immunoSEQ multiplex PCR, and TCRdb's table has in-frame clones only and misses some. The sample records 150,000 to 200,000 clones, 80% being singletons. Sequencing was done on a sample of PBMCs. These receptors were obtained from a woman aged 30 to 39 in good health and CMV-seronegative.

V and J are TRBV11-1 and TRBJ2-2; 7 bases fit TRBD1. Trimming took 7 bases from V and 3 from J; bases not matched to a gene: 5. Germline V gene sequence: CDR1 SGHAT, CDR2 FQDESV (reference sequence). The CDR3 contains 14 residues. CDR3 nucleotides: TGTGCCAGCAAAACAGGGGTGTACACCGGGGAGCTGTTTTTT. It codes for CASKTGVYTGELFF.

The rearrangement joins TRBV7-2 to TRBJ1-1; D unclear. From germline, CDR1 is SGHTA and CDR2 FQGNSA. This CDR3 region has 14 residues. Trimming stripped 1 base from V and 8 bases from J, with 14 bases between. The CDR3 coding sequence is TGTGCCAGCAGCTTAGTAGAGGGCAGGAGAGAAGCTTTCTTT. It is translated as CASSLVEGRREAFF.

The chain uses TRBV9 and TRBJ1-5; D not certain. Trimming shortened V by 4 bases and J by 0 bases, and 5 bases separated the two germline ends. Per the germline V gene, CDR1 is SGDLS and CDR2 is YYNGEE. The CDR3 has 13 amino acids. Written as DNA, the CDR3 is TGTGCCAGCAGCACTGTTAGCAATCAGCCCCAGCATTTT. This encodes CASSTVSNQPQHF.

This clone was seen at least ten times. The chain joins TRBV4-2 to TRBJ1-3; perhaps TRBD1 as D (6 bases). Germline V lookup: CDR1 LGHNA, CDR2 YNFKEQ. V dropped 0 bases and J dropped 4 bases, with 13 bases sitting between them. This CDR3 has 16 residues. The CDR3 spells CASSQEGGLAGNTIYF. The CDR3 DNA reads TGTGCCAGCAGCCAAGAGGGGGGGCTTGCGGGAAACACCATATATTTT.

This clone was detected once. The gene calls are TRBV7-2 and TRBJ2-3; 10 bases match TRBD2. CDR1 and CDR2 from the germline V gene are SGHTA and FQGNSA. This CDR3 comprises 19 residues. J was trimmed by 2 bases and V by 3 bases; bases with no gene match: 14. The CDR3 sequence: CASSFYGLAGVLVTDTQYF. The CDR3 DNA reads TGTGCCAGCAGCTTCTATGGGCTAGCGGGGGTCCTAGTCACAGATACGCAGTATTTT. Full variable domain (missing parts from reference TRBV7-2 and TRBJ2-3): GAGVSQSPSNKVTEKGKDVELRCDPISGHTALYWYRQSLGQGLEFLIYFQGNSAPDKSGLPSDRFSAERTGGSVSTLTIQRTQQEDSAVYLCASSFYGLAGVLVTDTQYFGPGTRLTVL.

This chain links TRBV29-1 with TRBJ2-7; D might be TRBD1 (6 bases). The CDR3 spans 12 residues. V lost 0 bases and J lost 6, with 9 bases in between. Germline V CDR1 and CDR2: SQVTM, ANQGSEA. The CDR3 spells CSVEDRTVEQYF. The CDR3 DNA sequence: TGCAGCGTTGAAGACCGGACAGTCGAGCAGTACTTC.

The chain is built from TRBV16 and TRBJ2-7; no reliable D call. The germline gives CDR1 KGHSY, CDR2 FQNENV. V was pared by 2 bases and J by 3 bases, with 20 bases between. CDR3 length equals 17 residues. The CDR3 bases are TGTGCCAGCAGCCAACTTTTCAACGACTCTCCAAACTACGAGCAGTACTTC. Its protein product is CASSQLFNDSPNYEQYF. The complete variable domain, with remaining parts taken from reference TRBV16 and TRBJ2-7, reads GEEVAQTPKHLVRGEGQKAKLYCAPIKGHSYVFWYQQVLKNEFKFLISFQNENVFDETGMPKERFSAKCLPNSPCSLEIQATKLEDSAVYFCASSQLFNDSPNYEQYFGPGTRLTVT.

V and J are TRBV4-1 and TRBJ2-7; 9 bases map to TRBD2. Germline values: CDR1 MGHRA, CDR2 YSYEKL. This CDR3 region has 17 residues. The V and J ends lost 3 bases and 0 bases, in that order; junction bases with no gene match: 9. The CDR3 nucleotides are TGCGCCAGCAGCCATCAATTAGCGGGGGACAGCTCCTACGAGCAGTACTTC. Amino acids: CASSHQLAGDSSYEQYF.

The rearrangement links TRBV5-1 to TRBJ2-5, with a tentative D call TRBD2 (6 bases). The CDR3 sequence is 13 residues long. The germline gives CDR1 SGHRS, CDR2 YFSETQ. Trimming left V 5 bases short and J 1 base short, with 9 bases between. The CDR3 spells CASSRETQETQYF. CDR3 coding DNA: TGCGCCAGCAGTCGGGAGACCCAAGAGACCCAGTACTTC. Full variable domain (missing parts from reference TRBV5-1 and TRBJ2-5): KAGVTQTPRYLIKTRGQQVTLSCSPISGHRSVSWYQQTPGQGLQFLFEYFSETQRNKGNFPGRFSGRQFSNSRSEMNVSTLELGDSALYLCASSRETQETQYFGPGTRLLVL.

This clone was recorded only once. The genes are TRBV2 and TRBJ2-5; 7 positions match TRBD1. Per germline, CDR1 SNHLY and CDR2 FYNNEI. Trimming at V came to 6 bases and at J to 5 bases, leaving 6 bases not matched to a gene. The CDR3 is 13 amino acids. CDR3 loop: CASRYDRVETQYF. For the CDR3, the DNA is TGTGCCAGCAGATACGACAGGGTGGAGACCCAGTACTTC.

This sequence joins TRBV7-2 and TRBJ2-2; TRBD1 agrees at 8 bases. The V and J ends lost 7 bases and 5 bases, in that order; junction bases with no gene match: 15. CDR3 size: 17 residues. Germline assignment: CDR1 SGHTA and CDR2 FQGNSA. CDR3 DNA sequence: TGTGCCAGCACCTCCGGGGCAGGGGGCGCGGGAACCGGGGAGCTGTTTTTT. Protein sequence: CASTSGAGGAGTGELFF.

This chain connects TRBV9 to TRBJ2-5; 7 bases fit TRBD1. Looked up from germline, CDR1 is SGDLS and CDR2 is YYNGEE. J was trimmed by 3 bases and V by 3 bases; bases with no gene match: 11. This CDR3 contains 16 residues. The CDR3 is CASSERGLIREETQYF. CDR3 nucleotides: TGTGCCAGCAGCGAGAGGGGGCTGATCCGGGAAGAGACCCAGTACTTC. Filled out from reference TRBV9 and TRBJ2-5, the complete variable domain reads DSGVTQTPKHLITATGQRVTLRCSPRSGDLSVYWYQQSLDQGLQFLIQYYNGEERAKGNILERFSAQQFPDLHSELNLSSLELGDSALYFCASSERGLIREETQYFGPGTRLLVL.

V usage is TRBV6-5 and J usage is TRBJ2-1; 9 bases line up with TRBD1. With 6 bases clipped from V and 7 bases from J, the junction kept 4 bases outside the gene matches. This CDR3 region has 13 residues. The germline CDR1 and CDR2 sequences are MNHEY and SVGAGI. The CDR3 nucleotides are TGTGCCAGCAGGGACAGGGGACGGAATGAGCAGTTCTTC. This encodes CASRDRGRNEQFF.

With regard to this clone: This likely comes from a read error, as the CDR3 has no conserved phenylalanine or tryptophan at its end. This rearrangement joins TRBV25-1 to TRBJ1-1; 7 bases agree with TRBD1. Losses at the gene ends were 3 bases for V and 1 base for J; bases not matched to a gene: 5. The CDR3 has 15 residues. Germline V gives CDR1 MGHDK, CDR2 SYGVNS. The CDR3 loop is CASSEMTGPNTEAFV. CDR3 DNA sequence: TGTGCCAGCAGTGAGATGACAGGGCCGAACACTGAAGCTTTCGTT.

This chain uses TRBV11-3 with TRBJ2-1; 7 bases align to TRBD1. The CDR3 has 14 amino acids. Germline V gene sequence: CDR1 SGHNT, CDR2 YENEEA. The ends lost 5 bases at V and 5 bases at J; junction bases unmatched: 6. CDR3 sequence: CASSPVGTDNEQFF. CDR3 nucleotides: TGTGCCAGCAGCCCCGTCGGGACAGACAATGAGCAGTTCTTC.

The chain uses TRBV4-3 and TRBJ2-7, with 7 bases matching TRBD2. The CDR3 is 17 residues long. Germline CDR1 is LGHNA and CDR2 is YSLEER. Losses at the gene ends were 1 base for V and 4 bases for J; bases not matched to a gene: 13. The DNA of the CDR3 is TGCGCCAGCAGCCAAGCAGGTGCAGCGGGGACTACTTACGAGCAGTACTTC. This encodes CASSQAGAAGTTYEQYF.

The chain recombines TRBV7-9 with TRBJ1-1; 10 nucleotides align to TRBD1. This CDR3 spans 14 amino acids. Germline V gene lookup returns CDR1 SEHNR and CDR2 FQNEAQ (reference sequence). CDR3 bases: TGTGCGTCGGGACAGGGGTCTTCGGAAGCTGAAGCTTTCTTT. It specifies CASGQGSSEAEAFF. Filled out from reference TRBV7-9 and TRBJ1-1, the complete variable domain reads DTGVSQNPRHKITKRGQNVTFRCDPISEHNRLYWYRQTLGQGPEFLTYFQNEAQLEKSRLLSDRFSAERPKGSFSTLEIQRTEQGDSAMYLCASGQGSSEAEAFFGQGTRLTVV.

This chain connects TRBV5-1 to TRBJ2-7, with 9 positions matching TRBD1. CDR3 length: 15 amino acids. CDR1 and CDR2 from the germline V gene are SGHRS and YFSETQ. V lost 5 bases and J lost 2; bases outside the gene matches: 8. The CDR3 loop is CASRAGQGMPYEQYF. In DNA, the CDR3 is TGCGCCAGCAGGGCGGGACAGGGAATGCCCTACGAGCAGTACTTC. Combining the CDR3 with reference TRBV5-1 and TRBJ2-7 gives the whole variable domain KAGVTQTPRYLIKTRGQQVTLSCSPISGHRSVSWYQQTPGQGLQFLFEYFSETQRNKGNFPGRFSGRQFSNSRSEMNVSTLELGDSALYLCASRAGQGMPYEQYFGPGTRLTVT.

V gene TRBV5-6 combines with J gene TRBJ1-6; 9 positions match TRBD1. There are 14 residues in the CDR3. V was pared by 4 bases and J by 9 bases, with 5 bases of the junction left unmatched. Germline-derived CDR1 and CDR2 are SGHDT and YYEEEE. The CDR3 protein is CASSPGTGISPLHF. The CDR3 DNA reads TGTGCCAGCAGCCCCGGGACAGGGATTTCACCCCTCCACTTT.

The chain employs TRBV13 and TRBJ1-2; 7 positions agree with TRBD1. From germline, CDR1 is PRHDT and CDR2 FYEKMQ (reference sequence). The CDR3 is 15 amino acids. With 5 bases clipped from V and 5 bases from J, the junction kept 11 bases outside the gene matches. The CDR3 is CASSPEGANEYGYTF. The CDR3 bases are TGTGCCAGCAGCCCAGAGGGGGCCAATGAGTATGGCTACACCTTC.

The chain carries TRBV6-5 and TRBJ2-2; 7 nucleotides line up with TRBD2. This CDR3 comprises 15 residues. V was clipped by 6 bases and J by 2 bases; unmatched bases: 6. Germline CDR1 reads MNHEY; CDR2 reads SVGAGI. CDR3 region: CASRPRGGNTGELFF. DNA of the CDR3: TGTGCCAGCAGACCCCGCGGGGGAAACACCGGGGAGCTGTTTTTT.